These T cell receptor beta chains were read from a single sample in a study of blood T cell repertoires in COVID-19. Assay: immunoSEQ multiplex PCR; the TCRdb copy retains only in-frame clones and omits some. The sample carries some 53,000 clones, more than 75% recorded once. The specimen was peripheral blood. All receptors come from a man between 65 and 85 years old with acute or convalescent COVID-19. Both conserved end residues are part of each CDR3. A D gene is named only where the DNA matches it firmly. Only some rows state a clone size, as once, few, many or a class for expanded clones.

J	size	V	D	CDR3	DNA
TRBJ2-5	once	TRBV12-3/TRBV12-4	TRBD1	CASSLGTGETQYF	TGTGCCAGCAGTTTAGGGACAGGAGAGACCCAGTACTTC
TRBJ2-3	.	TRBV29-1	.	CSAEALPDTQYF	TGCAGCGCAGAGGCTCTGCCAGATACGCAGTATTTT
TRBJ2-1	.	TRBV4-1	.	CASSQEGLQFF	TGCGCCAGCAGCCAAGAGGGGCTACAGTTCTTC
TRBJ1-1	.	TRBV7-3	.	CASSLIGDTEAFF	TGTGCCAGCAGTTTGATCGGTGACACTGAAGCTTTCTTT
TRBJ2-1	.	TRBV19	.	CASSIGTTNYNEQFF	TGTGCCAGTAGTATCGGGACAACTAACTACAATGAGCAGTTCTTC
TRBJ2-1	.	TRBV2	TRBD1	CASSEIRGTGASGTANEQFF	TGTGCCAGCAGTGAAATAAGAGGGACAGGGGCGAGCGGGACTGCCAATGAGCAGTTCTTC
TRBJ1-1	.	TRBV27	.	CASSMEGFNTEAFF	TGTGCCAGCAGCATGGAGGGTTTCAACACTGAAGCTTTCTTT
TRBJ1-1	.	TRBV27	TRBD1	CASSKRTGGIGEAFF	TGTGCCAGCAGTAAACGGACAGGGGGGATTGGTGAAGCTTTCTTT
TRBJ1-5	.	TRBV6-5	.	CASGTGLNQPQHF	TGTGCCAGCGGAACAGGGTTAAATCAGCCCCAGCATTTT
TRBJ2-7	.	TRBV5-1	.	CASSLYATSYEQYF	TGCGCCAGCAGCTTGTACGCCACTTCCTACGAGCAGTACTTC
TRBJ2-3	.	TRBV11-2	.	CASSPASADTQYF	TGTGCCAGCAGCCCAGCAAGCGCAGATACGCAGTATTTT
TRBJ1-1	.	TRBV6-5	.	CASRQQGWTEAFF	TGTGCCAGCAGACAACAGGGTTGGACTGAAGCTTTCTTT
TRBJ1-6	.	TRBV14	TRBD1	CASSPDRGRTYNSPLHF	TGTGCCAGCAGTCCAGACAGGGGGCGGACCTATAATTCACCCCTCCACTTT
TRBJ1-1	.	TRBV5-4	.	CASSLRFGRGLNTEAFF	TGTGCCAGCAGCTTGAGGTTTGGCAGGGGATTGAACACTGAAGCTTTCTTT
TRBJ1-3	.	TRBV4-2	.	CASSQRTGIGNTIYF	TGTGCCAGCAGCCAACGGACGGGGATTGGAAACACCATATATTTT
TRBJ2-1	.	TRBV29-1	TRBD2	CSPSSGSGNEQFF	TGCAGCCCCTCTAGCGGGAGTGGGAATGAGCAGTTCTTC
TRBJ1-5	once	TRBV5-5	.	CASSLGGGNQPQHF	TGTGCCAGCAGCTTGGGGGGCGGCAATCAGCCCCAGCATTTT
TRBJ2-1	.	TRBV5-1	TRBD2	CASSLELGLAGGGRGNEQFF	TGCGCCAGCAGCTTGGAACTGGGACTAGCGGGAGGCGGAAGGGGCAATGAGCAGTTCTTC
TRBJ2-6	.	TRBV28	.	CASSPSYSGANVLTF	TGTGCCAGCAGTCCTAGCTACTCTGGGGCCAACGTCCTGACTTTC
TRBJ2-5	.	TRBV5-1	.	CASSLGTVEQETQYF	TGCGCCAGCAGCTTGGGGACAGTAGAACAAGAGACCCAGTACTTC
TRBJ2-3	.	TRBV24-1	TRBD2	CATSVLAGGLDTQYF	TGTGCCACCAGTGTACTAGCGGGGGGGTTAGATACGCAGTATTTT
TRBJ1-6	.	TRBV7-2	.	CASSLTPTNYPLHF	TGTGCCAGCAGCCTTACCCCGACTAACTATCCCCTCCACTTT
TRBJ1-4	.	TRBV19	TRBD1	CASSIRTGGEKLFF	TGTGCCAGTAGTATTCGGACAGGGGGTGAAAAACTGTTTTTT
TRBJ1-1	.	TRBV5-4	TRBD1	CASTQRTGVNTEAFF	TGTGCCAGCACCCAGCGGACAGGGGTGAACACTGAAGCTTTCTTT
TRBJ1-5	.	TRBV28	.	CASSSDSYQPQHF	TGTGCCAGCAGTTCAGACAGTTATCAGCCCCAGCATTTT
TRBJ1-1	.	TRBV4-3	.	CASSQPGGDTEAFF	TGCGCCAGCAGCCAACCCGGGGGGGACACTGAAGCTTTCTTT
TRBJ2-1	.	TRBV5-1	TRBD2	CASSLARGSSYNEQFF	TGCGCCAGCAGCTTGGCCCGCGGGAGCTCCTACAATGAGCAGTTCTTC
TRBJ1-5	.	TRBV9	TRBD1	CASSPTGATGQPQHF	TGTGCCAGCAGCCCAACAGGGGCGACTGGTCAGCCCCAGCATTTT
TRBJ2-5	few	TRBV11-1	.	CASSPGQYETQYF	TGTGCCAGCAGCCCTGGACAGTACGAGACCCAGTACTTC